The 24 T cell receptor beta chains below come from one sample, sequenced in a study of beta chain features in type 1 diabetes. General study points: In every one of the four CD4+ subsets, TCRB CDR3s were moderately but significantly shorter in Type 1 diabetes patients.

Isolated RNA was reverse transcribed in full, so expressed TCRB transcripts were sequenced. TCRdb's copy holds only in-frame clones and misses some; the assay was immunoSEQ multiplex PCR. The sample holds more than 250,000 clones; roughly 22% are singletons and the top ten take approximately 0.029%. Their target antigens are unknown. The sample taken for sequencing was naive CD4+ T cells from blood. The receptors shown here come from a woman aged 40-49 years with type 1 diabetes.

This clone was counted only a few times. J is TRBJ2-3 and V is TRBV28; 8 bases map to TRBD1. V was pared by 5 bases and J by 4 bases, with 5 bases of the junction left unmatched. Germline CDR1 MDHEN, CDR2 SYDVKM. The CDR3 runs 14 residues. This CDR3 is CASSPATGADTQYF. The CDR3 DNA follows: TGTGCCAGCAGTCCTGCGACAGGGGCAGATACGCAGTATTTT.

The chain uses TRBV30 and TRBJ2-7; 11 bases map to TRBD1. Germline V gene sequence: CDR1 GTSNPN, CDR2 SVGIG (reference sequence). The CDR3 totals 14 residues. J gave up 0 bases and V 3 bases, and 1 base lay outside the gene matches. CDR3: CAWRGQGASYEQYF. The CDR3 DNA reads TGTGCCTGGAGAGGACAGGGGGCCTCCTACGAGCAGTACTTC.

A few counts support this clone. This rearrangement joins TRBV9 to TRBJ2-7, with D possibly matching TRBD1 (6 bases). The CDR3 consists of 14 residues. Germline CDR1 and CDR2: SGDLS and YYNGEE. The germline V and J ends were trimmed by 3 bases and 10 bases, with 20 bases remaining between them. This CDR3 is CASSAVDQGYQQYF. DNA of the CDR3: TGTGCCAGCAGCGCAGTCGACCAGGGGTACCAACAGTACTTC.

J is TRBJ2-7 and V is TRBV7-9; TRBD1 matches 10 bases. Germline-derived CDR1 and CDR2 are SEHNR and FQNEAQ (reference sequence). V shed 6 bases and J 5 bases; nucleotides not matched to a gene: 7. The CDR3 is 14 residues long. CDR3 sequence (DNA): TGTGCCAGCAGTCAAGGACAGGGGGTGGACGAGCAGTACTTC. Translation: CASSQGQGVDEQYF.

The sample holds a few counts of this clone. The chain has TRBV29-1 and TRBJ1-3; D is unclear. This CDR3 comprises 12 residues. V was cut by 7 bases and J by 0 bases, with 7 bases left in between. The V gene's germline CDR1 is SQVTM and CDR2 ANQGSEA. This CDR3 is CSARSSGNTIYF. CDR3 nucleotide sequence: TGCAGCGCTAGATCCTCTGGAAACACCATATATTTT.

In this sample, this clone turned up a few times. V usage is TRBV10-3 and J usage is TRBJ2-7, with a tentative D call TRBD1 (5 bases). Trimming left V 2 bases short and J 5 bases short, with 16 bases between. The CDR3 is made up of 15 amino acids. Germline CDR1 is ENHRY and CDR2 is SYGVKD. The CDR3 nucleotides read TGTGCCATCAGTGAGAACGTAGGGGTTCCTAACGAGCAGTACTTC. Protein product: CAISENVGVPNEQYF.

The V gene is TRBV27, the J gene TRBJ2-1; 9 nucleotides align to TRBD1. The J segment lost 6 bases and the V segment lost 7 bases, leaving 7 bases of the junction unmatched. There are 14 residues in the CDR3. Germline CDR1 is MNHEY and CDR2 is SMNVEV (reference sequence). Written as DNA, the CDR3 is TGTGCCAGCATCTCTAGGGACAGGGCCAATGAGCAGTTCTTC. Amino acid sequence: CASISRDRANEQFF.

This clone came up a few times. This chain connects TRBV6-5 to TRBJ1-1; 8 bases are shared with TRBD1. J lost 4 bases, V lost 4 bases, and 5 bases had no gene match. The length of the CDR3 is 14 residues. The germline CDR1 and CDR2 sequences are MNHEY and SVGAGI. The CDR3 spells CASSFRGLSTEAFF. Here the CDR3 DNA reads TGTGCCAGCAGTTTCAGGGGGCTGAGCACTGAAGCTTTCTTT.

This clone was counted between two and nine times. The V and J genes are TRBV7-9 and TRBJ2-7; D call uncertain. Trimming shortened V by 1 base and J by 7 bases, and 11 bases separated the two germline ends. The CDR3 is 13 amino acids. Germline V lookup: CDR1 SEHNR, CDR2 FQNEAQ (reference sequence). CDR3 coding DNA: TGTGCCAGCAGCTTAGTAGGCCCGGGTGAGCAGTACTTC. Residues: CASSLVGPGEQYF.

This clone was recorded a few times. The chain carries TRBV7-3 and TRBJ2-7; TRBD1 matches 11 bases. V lost 4 bases and J lost 6; bases outside the gene matches: 5. CDR1 and CDR2 from the germline V gene are SGHTA and FQGTGA. This CDR3 is 14 amino acids long. CDR3 protein: CASSSSGTGGEQYF. CDR3 DNA: TGTGCCAGCAGCTCCTCCGGGACAGGGGGCGAGCAGTACTTC.

This clone was counted a few times. The V call is TRBV2, the J call TRBJ2-7; D gene ambiguous. The CDR3 has 15 amino acids. Germline V lookup: CDR1 SNHLY, CDR2 FYNNEI. Trimming took 8 bases from V and 0 from J, leaving 17 bases between them. CDR3 loop: CASRDIRPSSYEQYF. The CDR3 DNA reads TGTGCCAGCCGAGACATCCGACCGAGCTCCTACGAGCAGTACTTC. Variable domain in full (rest from reference TRBV2 and TRBJ2-7): EPEVTQTPSHQVTQMGQEVILRCVPISNHLYFYWYRQILGQKVEFLVSFYNNEISEKSEIFDDQFSVERPDGSNFTLKIRSTKLEDSAMYFCASRDIRPSSYEQYFGPGTRLTVT.

This clone was observed a few times. The chain employs TRBV5-1 and TRBJ2-7; D gene ambiguous. The CDR3 sequence is 14 residues long. The V gene's germline CDR1 is SGHRS and CDR2 YFSETQ. V lost 1 base and J 3 bases, leaving 11 bases between the germline ends. CDR3 nucleotide sequence: TGCGCCAGCAGCTTGAGAACAGTCGACTACGAGCAGTACTTC. Protein: CASSLRTVDYEQYF. The variable domain in full, completed from reference TRBV5-1 and TRBJ2-7, reads KAGVTQTPRYLIKTRGQQVTLSCSPISGHRSVSWYQQTPGQGLQFLFEYFSETQRNKGNFPGRFSGRQFSNSRSEMNVSTLELGDSALYLCASSLRTVDYEQYFGPGTRLTVT.

There are a few counts of this clone. The chain couples TRBV7-6 to TRBJ2-7; TRBD1 is a possible D gene (6 bases). Trimming cost V 2 bases and J 5 bases, with 13 bases left between them. This CDR3 contains 14 residues. Germline values: CDR1 SGHVS, CDR2 FNYEAQ. CDR3 amino acids: CASSLPYRVNEQYF. In DNA form, the CDR3 reads TGTGCCAGCAGCTTACCCTACAGGGTCAACGAGCAGTACTTC.

The rearrangement joins TRBV28 to TRBJ2-5, with 7 nucleotides matching TRBD1. The CDR3 length is 14 residues. Germline-derived CDR1 and CDR2 are MDHEN and SYDVKM. The V segment lost 3 bases and the J segment 7 bases; nucleotides outside the gene matches: 8. CDR3 sequence (DNA): TGTGCCAGCAGTTTGACAGGGCCTTTGGGGACCCAGTACTTC. Translating it yields CASSLTGPLGTQYF.

This clone turned up a few times. This chain links TRBV15 with TRBJ2-2; 7 bases align to TRBD1. J lost 1 base, V lost 5 bases, and 10 bases had no gene match. Germline CDR1 is LNHNV and CDR2 is YYDKDF (reference sequence). The CDR3 length is 17 residues. In DNA form, the CDR3 reads TGTGCCACCAGCGCCGGGAAGGGGGCCATGAACACCGGGGAGCTGTTTTTT. As protein: CATSAGKGAMNTGELFF.

This clone was observed a handful of times. V gene TRBV5-4 combines with J gene TRBJ2-5; a weak D match, TRBD2 (5 bases). This CDR3 spans 13 amino acids. CDR1 is SGHNT and CDR2 is YYREEE in the germline V gene (reference sequence). The V end lost 4 bases, the J end lost 5 bases, and 12 bases lay between the germline ends. For the CDR3, the DNA is TGTGCCAGCAGCACGGGGTCCTGGGAGACCCAGTACTTC. Its translation: CASSTGSWETQYF.

J is TRBJ2-7 and V is TRBV2, with a tentative D call TRBD2 (5 bases). Trimming left V 0 bases short and J 4 bases short, with 10 bases between. This CDR3 region has 14 residues. Germline CDR1 is SNHLY and CDR2 is FYNNEI. The CDR3 bases are TGTGCCAGCAGTGAAGCACGGACTCTATACGAGCAGTACTTC. It codes for CASSEARTLYEQYF.

This rearrangement joins TRBV7-9 to TRBJ2-5; 10 bases line up with TRBD1. This CDR3 is built from 15 residues. Per the germline V gene, CDR1 is SEHNR and CDR2 is FQNEAQ (reference sequence). With V trimmed by 0 bases and J by 3 bases, 1 base remained unmatched. Here the CDR3 reads CASSLAGTGEETQYF. The CDR3 bases are TGTGCCAGCAGCTTAGCCGGGACAGGGGAAGAGACCCAGTACTTC.

The chain couples TRBV20-1 to TRBJ1-2, with D hard to call. V was clipped by 0 bases and J by 8 bases, with 7 bases between them. The CDR3 spans 11 residues. Germline assignment: CDR1 DFQATT and CDR2 SNEGSKA (reference sequence). In nucleotides, the CDR3 is TGCAGTGCTAGAGACGGTCAAGGCTACACCTTC. It codes for CSARDGQGYTF.

This clone was detected only a few times. The rearrangement links TRBV7-2 to TRBJ2-5; 8 nucleotides align to TRBD1. V gave up 4 bases and J gave up 1 base; unmatched junction bases: 8. CDR1 SGHTA and CDR2 FQGNSA come from the germline V gene. The CDR3 consists of 16 residues. In DNA, the CDR3 is TGTGCCAGCAGCTCCAAGACAGGGGCCTTCCAAGAGACCCAGTACTTC. It is translated as CASSSKTGAFQETQYF.

This clone has only a few counts. This chain joins TRBV28 and TRBJ2-2; TRBD2 agrees at 11 bases. V lost 5 bases, J lost 5 bases, and 4 bases stayed unmatched. Germline V gene data show CDR1 as MDHEN and CDR2 as SYDVKM. This CDR3 is built from 15 residues. CDR3 protein: CASSVTSGETGELFF. As DNA, the CDR3 is TGTGCCAGCAGTGTGACTAGCGGGGAGACCGGGGAGCTGTTTTTT.

This clone was seen a few times. The V call is TRBV19, the J call TRBJ1-2, with 9 nucleotides matching TRBD1. This CDR3 contains 13 residues. Germline V lookup: CDR1 LNHDA, CDR2 SQIVND (reference sequence). Trimming at V came to 6 bases and at J to 6 bases, leaving 5 bases not matched to a gene. The CDR3 DNA is TGTGCCAGTAGCCCGGGACAGGGTAATGGCTACACCTTC. It is translated as CASSPGQGNGYTF. The full variable domain, completed using reference TRBV19 and TRBJ1-2, is DGGITQSPKYLFRKEGQNVTLSCEQNLNHDAMYWYRQDPGQGLRLIYYSQIVNDFQKGDIAEGYSVSREKKESFPLTVTSAQKNPTAFYLCASSPGQGNGYTFGSGTRLTVV.

This chain links TRBV27 with TRBJ1-5; 7 bases are a match to TRBD1. The J segment lost 3 bases and the V segment lost 5 bases, leaving 4 bases of the junction unmatched. The CDR3 contains 14 residues. Germline V gives CDR1 MNHEY, CDR2 SMNVEV (reference sequence). This chain's CDR3 is CASSRDRINQPQHF. For the CDR3, the DNA is TGTGCCAGCAGTCGGGACAGAATCAATCAGCCCCAGCATTTT.

The count of this clone is one. The chain recombines TRBV5-1 with TRBJ2-5; D gene unclear. The CDR3 contains 14 residues. Germline assignment: CDR1 SGHRS and CDR2 YFSETQ. V was pared by 1 base and J by 3 bases, with 10 bases between. This CDR3 reads CASSLTGREETQYF. The DNA of the CDR3 is TGCGCCAGCAGCTTGACCGGCCGGGAAGAGACCCAGTACTTC.